This entry features one T cell receptor beta chain sequence. This clonotype has more than one count but fewer than ten. The antigen this receptor binds is unknown. One base away there is no much larger clone; base qualities are not given. Receptor amplification or capture employed 5' RACE. The sequencing machine was an Illumina HiSeq 2500. A second 7 to 11 cycle PCR used a sample-barcoded 5' primer and a J-beta primer mix. Each TCR beta cDNA molecule received a unique molecular identifier from a template-switch 5' adaptor carrying 12 random nucleotides. At least 2.5 million CDR3-containing paired-end reads were obtained from each sample. First-strand cDNA synthesis was performed from all RNA using the Mint cDNA synthesis kit, with priming by a TRBC-specific oligonucleotide. Following uracil-DNA glycosylase treatment, a first 18-cycle PCR with universal primers M1SS and BC2_uni_R was performed on all cDNA. Per the source publication's procedure: For normalization, 1 million high-quality reads were randomly selected from each sample, with every read carrying a distinct molecular identifier. Reads with shared molecular identifiers were discarded instead of being binned into consensus sequences. MiTCR, with a Q25 quality threshold and the strictest error-elimination algorithm, was used for CDR3 identification, clonotype clustering and error correction. A nonparametric unseen species model with Euler transformation was used to estimate a lower bound on total TCR beta diversity. The raw public reads went through TCRdb reprocessing: fastp at Q25, MiXCR clone calling, in-frame beta chains kept. Under each unique CDR3 protein, matching rows form one entry showing the most common genes and DNA. These V and J calls are TCRdb output, not the study's own analysis. The sample profile shows 1,500,000 or so distinct CDR3 sequences; approximately 60% of them were found once. The top ten clonotypes cover 6.7% of the sample.

V and J are truncated by 1 base and 3 bases respectively, leaving an intervening sequence of 6 bases. Looking up the germline V gene yields CDR1 MGHRA and CDR2 YSYEKL. Counted from cysteine to phenylalanine, this CDR3 has 13 amino acids. The CDR3 DNA has 39 bases and is translated from base 1. This entry comes from a study of blood T cells in healthy people across ages (dated by TCRdb to between 2014 and 2017). Regarding the research as a whole: Template switching captured roughly one uniquely barcoded TCR beta cDNA molecule per two T cells in model experiments. The donors were split into four age groups: young (average around 16 years), middle-aged (39), aged (around 67) and long-lived (more than 80). To avoid experimental bias, donors of different ages were distributed randomly across sequencing lanes. Using deep sequencing normalized with unique cDNA molecular identifiers, the study measured how TCR beta repertoire diversity changes with age. The study analyzed two additional independent replicas of 1 million unique cDNA reads from the same blood draw for two donors, one aged 18 to 29 and one aged 80 or older. Points the paper makes about the study in general: Estimates of total diversity from one million sequenced T cells were regarded as lower bounds and underestimates. Because profiling used bulk unsorted PBMCs, naive and antigen-experienced compartments could not be compared conclusively. Observed TCR beta diversity correlated strongly with the percentage of naive T cells measured by flow cytometry. As age increased, observed TCR beta diversity per million T cells dropped in a roughly linear way, and a significant reduction was already evident by age 40. The long-lived group showed more naive CD4+ T cells, fewer expanded clones and increased TCR diversity than the aged group, suggesting age selection. Because donor CMV infection status was unknown, age-related changes in expanded clonotypes were potentially confounded.

Systemically healthy Caucasian individuals from Russia, 39 in total and aged about 6 to 95 years, were included as donors. Each donor gave 8 to 10 milliliters of peripheral blood, drawn into EDTA-treated Vacutainer tubes. Ficoll-Paque density-gradient centrifugation was used to isolate PBMCs, with at least 7 million per sample. Trizol reagent was used to extract total RNA from PBMCs, with at least 6 micrograms per sample. For every donor, an aliquot of PBMCs went through flow cytometry to measure the percentages of naive CD45RAhigh/CD27high T cells. This chain is built from TRBV4-1 and TRBJ1-1, with an unclear D gene assignment. The specimen sequenced was blood. This clonotype was sampled from a man younger than 35 in good health. The nucleotide sequence reads TGCGCCAGCAGCCAAGCAGCCTACACTGAAGCTTTCTTT. This encodes CASSQAAYTEAFF.